Below, 13 T cell receptor beta chains from the same sample are listed, as sequenced in a study of cytomegalovirus exposure and HLA in healthy donors. A multiplex PCR was run with 60 Vbeta primers and 13 Jbeta primers. Profiling relied on immunoSEQ multiplex PCR, and the TCRdb table lists in-frame clones only, not all of them. The sample lists tens of thousands of clones, approximately 55% occurring once. Input material: PBMCs. All receptors derive from a woman aged 40 to 50 in good health and CMV-seropositive.

This clone appeared many times. This chain links TRBV4-2 with TRBJ2-3, with 9 bases aligning to TRBD2. The CDR3 runs 16 residues. From germline, CDR1 is LGHNA and CDR2 YNFKEQ. Trimming cost V 1 base and J 4 bases; bases outside gene matches: 6. In DNA, the CDR3 is TGTGCCAGCAGCCAAGGACGCGGGAGGGGGGCAGATACGCAGTATTTT. Protein: CASSQGRGRGADTQYF.

CDR3 sequence (DNA): TGTGCCAGCAGTTTGACAGGATCCCAAGAGACCCAGTACTTC. It is translated as CASSLTGSQETQYF. This chain connects TRBV27 to TRBJ2-5; D possibly corresponds to TRBD1 (6 bases). Per the germline V gene, CDR1 is MNHEY and CDR2 is SMNVEV (reference sequence). The V gene lost 3 bases and the J gene lost 1 base, with 9 bases spanning the gap. This CDR3 has 14 amino acids.

The chain joins TRBV28 to TRBJ2-5; D possibly corresponds to TRBD2 (6 bases). Germline-derived CDR1 and CDR2 are MDHEN and SYDVKM. The CDR3 extends over 14 amino acids. Trimming shortened V by 4 bases and J by 1 base, and 10 bases separated the two germline ends. Here the CDR3 DNA reads TGTGCCAGCAGTTCCCGGGAGCTCCAAGAGACCCAGTACTTC. This translates into CASSSRELQETQYF.

The chain employs TRBV2 and TRBJ2-7, with TRBD2 as a possible D gene (5 bases). V lost 8 bases and J lost 6, with 17 bases in between. Germline CDR1 and CDR2: SNHLY and FYNNEI. CDR3 size: 13 residues. CDR3 region: CASYRDKGSEQYF. CDR3 sequence (DNA): TGTGCCAGCTACCGGGATAAGGGCTCCGAGCAGTACTTC.

This chain uses TRBV4-3 with TRBJ1-2, with a tentative D call TRBD1 (6 bases). Between the trimmed V and J ends, which lost 0 bases and 7 bases, there was a span of 12 bases. The germline CDR1 and CDR2 sequences are LGHNA and YSLEER. This CDR3 has 14 amino acids. In DNA, the CDR3 is TGCGCCAGCAGCCAAGATCACAGGGTCAGTGGCTACACCTTC. Protein sequence: CASSQDHRVSGYTF.

The rearrangement joins TRBV15 to TRBJ2-4; a weak D match, TRBD2 (6 bases). In germline, CDR1 is LNHNV, CDR2 YYDKDF (reference sequence). This CDR3 spans 19 amino acids. V was shortened by 0 bases and J by 0 bases, with 18 bases between the two germline ends. For the CDR3, the DNA is TGTGCCACCAGCAGAGATACGGCGGGGTCACAGCTAGCCAAAAACATTCAGTACTTC. The encoded protein is CATSRDTAGSQLAKNIQYF.

This clone has just one count. The V call is TRBV15, the J call TRBJ1-1, with D hard to call. V lost 7 bases and J lost 4, with 16 bases in between. Germline V gene lookup returns CDR1 LNHNV and CDR2 YYDKDF (reference sequence). There are 14 residues in the CDR3. The CDR3 loop reads CATNLLQTSTEAFF. The CDR3 DNA follows: TGTGCCACCAACCTTCTCCAGACAAGCACTGAAGCTTTCTTT.

The gene calls are TRBV2 and TRBJ1-5; D is perhaps TRBD1 (6 bases). This CDR3 is built from 13 residues. The V end lost 7 bases, the J end lost 5 bases, and 12 bases lay between the germline ends. CDR1 and CDR2 (germline): SNHLY, FYNNEI. In DNA form, the CDR3 reads TGTGCCAGCAACCTGGGGGCCTATCAGCCCCAGCATTTT. The encoded protein is CASNLGAYQPQHF.

The V and J genes are TRBV11-3 and TRBJ2-2, with 8 bases that match TRBD2. The ends lost 5 bases at V and 4 bases at J; junction bases unmatched: 3. The CDR3 spans 14 residues. Germline CDR1 reads SGHNT; CDR2 reads YENEEA. CDR3 coding DNA: TGTGCCAGCAGCACCGGGACTAGCACCGGGGAGCTGTTTTTT. Amino acid sequence: CASSTGTSTGELFF.

The sample holds one count of this clone. This chain joins TRBV4-2 and TRBJ2-5; maybe TRBD2 (6 bases). From germline, CDR1 is LGHNA and CDR2 YNFKEQ. Between the trimmed V and J ends, which lost 4 bases and 0 bases, there was a span of 15 bases. The CDR3 runs to 16 residues. The CDR3 region has the DNA TGTGCCAGCAGCCGGGGGGATAGCGGAAACCAAGAGACCCAGTACTTC. This codes for CASSRGDSGNQETQYF.

This clone occurred a few times. The rearrangement links TRBV7-9 to TRBJ1-2; 8 positions match TRBD1. This CDR3 has 16 residues. V was clipped by 5 bases and J by 5 bases; unmatched bases: 13. The germline V gene encodes CDR1 SEHNR and CDR2 FQNEAQ (reference sequence). CDR3 sequence: CASSRTLGTGVYGYTF. As DNA, the CDR3 is TGTGCCAGCAGCCGCACCCTCGGGACAGGAGTTTATGGCTACACCTTC.

V gene TRBV30 combines with J gene TRBJ1-5; D not resolved. The CDR3 sequence is 15 residues long. Between the trimmed V and J ends, which lost 1 base and 4 bases, there was a span of 14 bases. Germline V CDR1 and CDR2: GTSNPN, SVGIG (reference sequence). The DNA of the CDR3 is TGTGCCTGGAGTGGGGGAGCGATCCCTAATCAGCCCCAGCATTTT. Amino acid sequence: CAWSGGAIPNQPQHF.

This clone showed up just a few times. The chain combines TRBV6-1 with TRBJ1-1, with 8 positions matching TRBD1. V lost 6 bases to trimming and J lost 4 bases; unmatched junction nucleotides: 10. Germline CDR1 and CDR2: MNHNS and SASEGT. The CDR3 totals 15 residues. Here the CDR3 reads CASRPVQGAATEAFF. The CDR3 DNA is TGTGCCAGCAGACCCGTTCAGGGGGCGGCCACTGAAGCTTTCTTT.